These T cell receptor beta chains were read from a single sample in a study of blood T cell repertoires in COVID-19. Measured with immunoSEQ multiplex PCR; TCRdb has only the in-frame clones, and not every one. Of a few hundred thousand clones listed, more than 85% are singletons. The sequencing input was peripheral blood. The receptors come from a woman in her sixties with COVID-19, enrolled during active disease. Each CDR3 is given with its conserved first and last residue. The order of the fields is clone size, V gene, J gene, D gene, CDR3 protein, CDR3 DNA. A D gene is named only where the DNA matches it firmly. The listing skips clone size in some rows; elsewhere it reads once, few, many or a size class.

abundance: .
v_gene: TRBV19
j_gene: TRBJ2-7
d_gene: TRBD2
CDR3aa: CASSITGGRPYEQYF
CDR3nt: TGTGCCAGTAGTATAACTGGCGGGAGGCCCTACGAGCAGTACTTC

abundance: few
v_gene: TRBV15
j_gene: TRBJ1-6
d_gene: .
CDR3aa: CATSRGKFQGWSPLHF
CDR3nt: TGTGCCACCAGCAGAGGAAAGTTCCAGGGATGGTCACCCCTCCACTTT

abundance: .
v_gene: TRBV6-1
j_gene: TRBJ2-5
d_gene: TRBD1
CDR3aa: CASSDKTGVTQYF
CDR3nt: TGTGCCAGCAGTGATAAGACAGGGGTGACCCAGTACTTC

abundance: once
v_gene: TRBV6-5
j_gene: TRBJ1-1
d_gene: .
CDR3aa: CASRGGDERNTEAFF
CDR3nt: TGTGCCAGCAGAGGGGGGGATGAGAGGAACACTGAAGCTTTCTTT

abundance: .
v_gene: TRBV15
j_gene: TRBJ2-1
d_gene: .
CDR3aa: CATSRDPRTANEQFF
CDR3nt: TGTGCCACCAGCAGAGATCCCCGGACAGCAAATGAGCAGTTCTTC

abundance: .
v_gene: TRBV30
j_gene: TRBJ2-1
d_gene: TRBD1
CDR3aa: CAWRASSALRDRYNEQFF
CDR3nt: TGTGCCTGGAGAGCGTCCTCTGCCCTCCGGGACAGGTACAATGAGCAGTTCTTC

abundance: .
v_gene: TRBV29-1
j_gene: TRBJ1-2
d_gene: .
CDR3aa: CSVGTHRVPNYGYTF
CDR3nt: TGCAGCGTTGGTACCCACCGCGTCCCGAACTATGGCTACACCTTC

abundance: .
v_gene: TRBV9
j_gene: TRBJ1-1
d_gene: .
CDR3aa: CASSVAGGDTEAFF
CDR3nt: TGTGCCAGCAGCGTAGCTGGGGGGGACACTGAAGCTTTCTTT

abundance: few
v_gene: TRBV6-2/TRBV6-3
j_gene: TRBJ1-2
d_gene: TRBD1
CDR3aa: CASSGTGDYGYTF
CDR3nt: TGTGCCAGCAGTGGGACAGGGGACTATGGCTACACCTTC

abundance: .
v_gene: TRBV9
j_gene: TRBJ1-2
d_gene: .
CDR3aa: CASSVGTARFGGYTF
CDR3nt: TGTGCCAGCAGCGTAGGGACAGCCCGTTTTGGTGGCTACACCTTC

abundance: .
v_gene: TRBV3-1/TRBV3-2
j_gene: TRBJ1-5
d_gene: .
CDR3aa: CASSQGRVRRRQPQHF
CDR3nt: TGTGCCAGCAGCCAAGGTCGGGTTCGGAGAAGACAGCCCCAGCATTTT

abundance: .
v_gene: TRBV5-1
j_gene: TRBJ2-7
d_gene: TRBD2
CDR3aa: CASSLREGPREQYF
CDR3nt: TGCGCCAGCAGCTTGCGGGAGGGCCCTCGGGAGCAGTACTTC

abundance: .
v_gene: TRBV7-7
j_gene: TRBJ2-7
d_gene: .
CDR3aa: CASSVNRDSYEQYF
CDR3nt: TGTGCCAGCAGCGTCAACAGGGACTCCTACGAGCAGTACTTC

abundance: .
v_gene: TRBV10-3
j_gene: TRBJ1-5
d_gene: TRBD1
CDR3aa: CAISEFGQGAANQPQHF
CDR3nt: TGTGCCATCAGTGAGTTCGGGCAGGGGGCCGCCAATCAGCCCCAGCATTTT

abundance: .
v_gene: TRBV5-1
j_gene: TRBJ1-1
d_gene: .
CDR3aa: CASSLDRVTEAFF
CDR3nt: TGCGCCAGCAGCTTGGACAGGGTCACTGAAGCTTTCTTT

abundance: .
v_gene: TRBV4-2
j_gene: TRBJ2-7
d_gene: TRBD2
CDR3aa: CASSQERVASGIYEQYF
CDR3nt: TGTGCCAGCAGCCAAGAAAGGGTCGCGAGCGGGATCTACGAGCAGTACTTC

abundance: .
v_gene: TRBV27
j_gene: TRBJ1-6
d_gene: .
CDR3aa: CASSPSLFGRGMYNSPLHF
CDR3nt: TGTGCCAGCAGTCCTTCTTTATTTGGACGGGGAATGTATAATTCACCCCTCCACTTT

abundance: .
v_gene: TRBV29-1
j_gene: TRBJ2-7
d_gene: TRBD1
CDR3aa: CSVEDSPGTGVEQYF
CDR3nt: TGCAGCGTTGAAGACTCTCCTGGGACAGGGGTCGAGCAGTACTTC

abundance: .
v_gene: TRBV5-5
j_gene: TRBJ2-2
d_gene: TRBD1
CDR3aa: CASSLEPPTGVYTGELFF
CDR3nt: TGTGCCAGCAGCTTGGAGCCCCCGACAGGGGTCTACACCGGGGAGCTGTTTTTT

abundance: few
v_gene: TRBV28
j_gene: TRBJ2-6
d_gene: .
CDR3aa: CASSPPESGANVLTF
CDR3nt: TGTGCCAGCAGTCCTCCGGAGTCTGGGGCCAACGTCCTGACTTTC

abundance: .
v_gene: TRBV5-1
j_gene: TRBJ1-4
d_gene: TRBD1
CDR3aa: CASSLRVQGAYEKLFF
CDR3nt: TGCGCCAGCAGCCTTCGGGTCCAGGGGGCGTATGAAAAACTGTTTTTT

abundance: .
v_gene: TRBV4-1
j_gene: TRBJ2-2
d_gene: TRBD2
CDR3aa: CASRLAGRNTGELFF
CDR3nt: TGCGCCAGCAGGCTAGCGGGACGAAACACCGGGGAGCTGTTTTTT

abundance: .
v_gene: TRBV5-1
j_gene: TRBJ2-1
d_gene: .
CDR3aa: CASSQQGVGDEQFF
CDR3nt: TGCGCCAGCAGCCAACAGGGCGTTGGGGATGAGCAGTTCTTC

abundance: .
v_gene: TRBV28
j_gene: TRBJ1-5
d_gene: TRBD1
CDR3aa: CASSLDRGIGQPQHF
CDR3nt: TGTGCCAGCAGTTTAGACAGGGGAATCGGTCAGCCCCAGCATTTT

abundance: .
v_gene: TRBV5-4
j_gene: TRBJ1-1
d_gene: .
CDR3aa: CASSLASPPSPTEAFF
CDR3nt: TGTGCCAGCAGCTTGGCTTCCCCTCCTTCTCCCACTGAAGCTTTCTTT

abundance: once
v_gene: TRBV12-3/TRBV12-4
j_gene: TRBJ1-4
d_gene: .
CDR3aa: CASSPLNEKLFF
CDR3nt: TGTGCCAGCAGCCCCCTCAATGAAAAACTGTTTTTT

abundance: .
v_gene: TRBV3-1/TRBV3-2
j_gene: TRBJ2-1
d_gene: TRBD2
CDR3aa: CASSQRSGSSYNEQFF
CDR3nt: TGTGCCAGCAGCCAACGGAGCGGGAGCTCCTACAATGAGCAGTTCTTC

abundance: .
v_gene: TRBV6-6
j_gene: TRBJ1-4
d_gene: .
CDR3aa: CASSSPGFGEKLFF
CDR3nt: TGTGCCAGCAGTTCCCCAGGGTTCGGTGAAAAACTGTTTTTT

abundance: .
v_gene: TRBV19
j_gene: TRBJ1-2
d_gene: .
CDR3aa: CASSHLLQGTNYGYTF
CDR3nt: TGTGCCAGTAGTCATCTCCTCCAGGGGACCAACTATGGCTACACCTTC

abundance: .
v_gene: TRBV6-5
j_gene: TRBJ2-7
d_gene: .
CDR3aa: CASSIRTGGADEQYF
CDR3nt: TGTGCCAGCAGTATCCGGACAGGAGGGGCCGACGAGCAGTACTTC

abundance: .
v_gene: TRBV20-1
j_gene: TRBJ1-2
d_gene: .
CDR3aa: CSARGGVKEDF
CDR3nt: TGCAGTGCTAGAGGAGGCGTGAAAGAGGACTTC

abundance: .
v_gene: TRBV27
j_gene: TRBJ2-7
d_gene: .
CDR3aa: CASSFMSGGSYEQYF
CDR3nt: TGTGCCAGCAGTTTTATGTCCGGGGGCTCCTACGAGCAGTACTTC

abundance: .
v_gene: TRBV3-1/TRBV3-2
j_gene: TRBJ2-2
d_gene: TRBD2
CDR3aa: CASSWGLGDTGELFF
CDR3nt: TGTGCCAGCAGCTGGGGACTAGGCGACACCGGGGAGCTGTTTTTT

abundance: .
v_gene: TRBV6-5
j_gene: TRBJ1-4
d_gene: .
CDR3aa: CASSYEQGNEKLFF
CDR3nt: TGTGCCAGCAGTTACGAACAGGGCAATGAAAAACTGTTTTTT

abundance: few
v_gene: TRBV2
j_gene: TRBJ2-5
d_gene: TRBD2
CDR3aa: CASRSPHLAGGPGETQYF
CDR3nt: TGTGCCAGCAGGTCGCCCCATCTGGCGGGAGGGCCAGGTGAGACCCAGTACTTC

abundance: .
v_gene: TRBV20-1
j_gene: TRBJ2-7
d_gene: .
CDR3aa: CSALADEQYF
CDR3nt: TGCAGTGCCCTAGCCGACGAGCAGTACTTC

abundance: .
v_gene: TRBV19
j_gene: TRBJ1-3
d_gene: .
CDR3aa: CASSSPGTRSGNTIYF
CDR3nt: TGTGCCAGTAGTTCGCCGGGAACCCGCTCTGGAAACACCATATATTTT

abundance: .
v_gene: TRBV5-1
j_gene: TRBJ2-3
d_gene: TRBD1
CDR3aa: CASSSLPGTGGRSDTQYF
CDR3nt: TGCGCCAGCAGCTCCTTACCCGGGACAGGGGGCAGGTCAGATACGCAGTATTTT

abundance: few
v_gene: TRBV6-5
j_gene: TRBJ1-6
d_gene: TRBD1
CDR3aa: CASSGTVDSPLHF
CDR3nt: TGTGCCAGCAGCGGGACAGTGGACTCACCCCTCCACTTT

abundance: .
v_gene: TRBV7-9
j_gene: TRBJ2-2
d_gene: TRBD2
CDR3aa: CASSTRLAARTGELFF
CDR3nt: TGTGCCAGCAGCACCCGACTAGCGGCACGCACCGGGGAGCTGTTTTTT

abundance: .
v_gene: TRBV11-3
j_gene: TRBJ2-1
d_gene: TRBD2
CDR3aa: CASSLGTSGSNEQFF
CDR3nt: TGTGCCAGCAGCTTAGGGACTAGCGGGAGTAATGAGCAGTTCTTC

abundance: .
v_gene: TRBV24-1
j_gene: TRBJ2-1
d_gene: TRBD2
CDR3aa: CATSVASGRFEQFF
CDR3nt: TGTGCCACCAGTGTGGCTAGCGGGAGATTCGAGCAGTTCTTC

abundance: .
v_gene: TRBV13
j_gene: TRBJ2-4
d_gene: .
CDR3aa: CASTPWVARKNIQYF
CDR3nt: TGTGCCAGCACCCCGTGGGTGGCTAGAAAAAACATTCAGTACTTC

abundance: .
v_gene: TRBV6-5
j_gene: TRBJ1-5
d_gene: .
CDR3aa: CASSFLEGGIQPQHF
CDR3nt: TGTGCCAGCAGTTTTTTGGAGGGCGGGATTCAGCCCCAGCATTTT

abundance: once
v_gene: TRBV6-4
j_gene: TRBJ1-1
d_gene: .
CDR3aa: CASSGELGGKAFF
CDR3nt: TGTGCCAGCAGTGGGGAGCTAGGAGGGAAAGCTTTCTTT

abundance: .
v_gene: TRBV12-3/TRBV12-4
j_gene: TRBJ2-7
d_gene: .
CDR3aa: CASSTGIGYEQYF
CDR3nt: TGTGCCAGCAGTACAGGGATTGGCTACGAGCAGTACTTC

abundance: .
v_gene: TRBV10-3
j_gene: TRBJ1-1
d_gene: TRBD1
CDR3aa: CAITPGQANPWNTEAFF
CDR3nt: TGTGCCATCACCCCGGGACAGGCCAACCCGTGGAACACTGAAGCTTTCTTT

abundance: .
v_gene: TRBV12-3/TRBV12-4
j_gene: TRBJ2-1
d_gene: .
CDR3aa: CASRRAYNEQFF
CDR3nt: TGTGCCAGCCGGCGGGCCTACAATGAGCAGTTCTTC

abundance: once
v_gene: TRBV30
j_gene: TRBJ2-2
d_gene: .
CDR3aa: CAWKRSGSNTGELFF
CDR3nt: TGTGCCTGGAAGCGTAGCGGATCGAACACCGGGGAGCTGTTTTTT

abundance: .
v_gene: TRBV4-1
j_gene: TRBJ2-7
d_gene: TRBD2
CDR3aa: CASSQYTGLADSYEQYF
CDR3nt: TGCGCCAGCAGCCAATACACAGGACTAGCGGACTCCTACGAGCAGTACTTC

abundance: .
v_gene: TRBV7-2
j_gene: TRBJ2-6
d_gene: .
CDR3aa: CASSLATGNGRGAGANVLTF
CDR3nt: TGTGCCAGCAGCTTAGCCACCGGCAACGGCAGGGGAGCCGGGGCCAACGTCCTGACTTTC

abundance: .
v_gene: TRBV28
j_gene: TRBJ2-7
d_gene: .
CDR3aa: CASRLAMSSYEQYF
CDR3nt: TGTGCCAGCAGATTAGCGATGAGCTCCTACGAGCAGTACTTC

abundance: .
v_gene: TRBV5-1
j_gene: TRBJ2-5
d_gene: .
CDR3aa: CASSTEDGVAKTQYF
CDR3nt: TGCGCCAGCAGCACCGAGGACGGGGTCGCTAAGACCCAGTACTTC

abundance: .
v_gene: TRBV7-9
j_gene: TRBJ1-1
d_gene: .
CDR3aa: CASSLGPEDTEAFF
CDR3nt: TGTGCCAGCAGCTTAGGGCCGGAGGACACTGAAGCTTTCTTT

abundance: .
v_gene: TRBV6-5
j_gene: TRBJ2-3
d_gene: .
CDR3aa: CASSRGAGSPDTQYF
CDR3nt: TGTGCCAGCAGCCGCGGGGCGGGTAGTCCAGATACGCAGTATTTT

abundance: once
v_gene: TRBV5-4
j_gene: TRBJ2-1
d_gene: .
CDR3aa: CASSLAERRSDNEQFF
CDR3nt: TGTGCCAGCAGCTTGGCCGAGCGGCGGAGCGACAATGAGCAGTTCTTC

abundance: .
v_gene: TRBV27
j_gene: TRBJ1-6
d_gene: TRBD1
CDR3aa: CASSLRGQGNSPLHF
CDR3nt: TGTGCCAGCAGTTTAAGGGGACAGGGAAACTCACCCCTCCACTTT

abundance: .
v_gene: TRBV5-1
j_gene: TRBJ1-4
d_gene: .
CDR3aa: CASRAPGGSAAAKLFF
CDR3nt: TGCGCCAGCAGAGCGCCCGGGGGTTCAGCAGCAGCAAAACTGTTTTTT

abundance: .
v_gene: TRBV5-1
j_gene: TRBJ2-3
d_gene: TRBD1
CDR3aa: CASRPGQGAGTQYF
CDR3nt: TGCGCCAGCAGACCGGGACAGGGGGCGGGTACGCAGTATTTT